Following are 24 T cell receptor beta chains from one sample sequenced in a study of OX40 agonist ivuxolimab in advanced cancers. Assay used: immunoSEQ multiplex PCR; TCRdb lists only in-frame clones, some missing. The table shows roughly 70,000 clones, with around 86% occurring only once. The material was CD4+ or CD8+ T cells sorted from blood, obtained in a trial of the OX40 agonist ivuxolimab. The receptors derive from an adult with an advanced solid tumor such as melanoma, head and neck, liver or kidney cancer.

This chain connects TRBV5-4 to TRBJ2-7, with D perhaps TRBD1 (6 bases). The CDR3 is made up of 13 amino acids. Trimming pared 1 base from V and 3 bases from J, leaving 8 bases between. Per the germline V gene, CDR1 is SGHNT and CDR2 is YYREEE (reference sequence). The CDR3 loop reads CASSLNRDYEQYF. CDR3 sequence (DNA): TGTGCCAGCAGCTTGAACAGGGACTACGAGCAGTACTTC.

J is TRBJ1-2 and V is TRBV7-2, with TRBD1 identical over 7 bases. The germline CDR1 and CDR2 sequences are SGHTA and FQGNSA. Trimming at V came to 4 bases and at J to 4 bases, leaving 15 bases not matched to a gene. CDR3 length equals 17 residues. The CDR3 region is CASSSPSGTDVFYGYTF. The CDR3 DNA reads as TGTGCCAGCAGCTCCCCCTCCGGGACAGACGTTTTCTATGGCTACACCTTC.

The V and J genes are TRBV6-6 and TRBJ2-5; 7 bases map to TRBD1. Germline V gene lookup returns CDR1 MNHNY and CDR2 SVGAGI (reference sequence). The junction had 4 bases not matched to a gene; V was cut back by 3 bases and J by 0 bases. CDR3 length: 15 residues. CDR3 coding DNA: TGTGCCAGCAGTTATTCACAGGGGAACCAAGAGACCCAGTACTTC. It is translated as CASSYSQGNQETQYF.

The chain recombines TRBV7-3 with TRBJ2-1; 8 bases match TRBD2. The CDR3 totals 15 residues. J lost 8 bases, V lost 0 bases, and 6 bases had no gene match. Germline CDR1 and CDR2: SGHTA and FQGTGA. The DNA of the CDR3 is TGTGCCAGCAGCTTAACCAGCGGGAGCCGGGATGAGCAGTTCTTC. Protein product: CASSLTSGSRDEQFF.

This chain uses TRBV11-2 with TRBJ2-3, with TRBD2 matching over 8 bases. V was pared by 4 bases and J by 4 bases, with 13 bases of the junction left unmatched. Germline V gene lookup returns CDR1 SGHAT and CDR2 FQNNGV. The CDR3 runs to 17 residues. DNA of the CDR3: TGTGCCAGCAGCTCCTACGGCCCCCGGGGGGGCCCAGATACGCAGTATTTT. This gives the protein CASSSYGPRGGPDTQYF.

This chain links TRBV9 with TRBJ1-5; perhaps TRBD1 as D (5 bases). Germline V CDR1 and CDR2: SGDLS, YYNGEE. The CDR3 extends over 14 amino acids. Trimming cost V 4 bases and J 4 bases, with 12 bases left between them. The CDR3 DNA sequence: TGTGCCAGCAGCCCAACGGGGGGAAATCAGCCCCAGCATTTT. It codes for CASSPTGGNQPQHF.

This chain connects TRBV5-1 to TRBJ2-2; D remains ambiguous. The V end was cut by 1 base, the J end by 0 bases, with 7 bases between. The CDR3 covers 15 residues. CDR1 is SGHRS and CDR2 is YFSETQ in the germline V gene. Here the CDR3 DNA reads TGCGCCAGCAGCTTGCTCAGTCCGAACACCGGGGAGCTGTTTTTT. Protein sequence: CASSLLSPNTGELFF.

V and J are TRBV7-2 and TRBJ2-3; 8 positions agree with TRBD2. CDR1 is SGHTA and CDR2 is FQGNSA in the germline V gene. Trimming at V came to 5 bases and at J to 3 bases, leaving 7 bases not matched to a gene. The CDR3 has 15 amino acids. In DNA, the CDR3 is TGTGCCAGCAGCATAACCGTAGCGGGGACAGATACGCAGTATTTT. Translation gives CASSITVAGTDTQYF.

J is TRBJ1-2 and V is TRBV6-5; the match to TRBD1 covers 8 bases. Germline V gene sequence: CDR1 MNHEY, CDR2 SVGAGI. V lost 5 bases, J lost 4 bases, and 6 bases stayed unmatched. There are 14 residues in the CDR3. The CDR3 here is CASSAPGTGYGYTF. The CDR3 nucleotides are TGTGCCAGCAGTGCGCCCGGGACAGGCTATGGCTACACCTTC.

The DNA for the CDR3 is TGCGCCAGCTCCCTCGGGGGGGCCTCGGCCGGGGAGCTGTTTTTT. Its translation is CASSLGGASAGELFF. The chain is built from TRBV5-1 and TRBJ2-2, with TRBD2 matching 8 bases. Unmatched junction bases numbered 11, after V lost 7 bases and J lost 6 bases. CDR1 and CDR2 (germline): SGHRS, YFSETQ. CDR3 length equals 15 residues.

The CDR3 protein is CASSPGQGKGQPQHF. CDR3 nucleotides: TGTGCCAGCTCACCGGGACAGGGGAAGGGTCAGCCCCAGCATTTT. V usage is TRBV18 and J usage is TRBJ1-5; 10 nucleotides match TRBD1. The V gene's germline CDR1 is KGHSH and CDR2 LQKENI. The junction had 5 bases not matched to a gene; V was cut back by 3 bases and J by 6 bases. This CDR3 spans 15 amino acids.

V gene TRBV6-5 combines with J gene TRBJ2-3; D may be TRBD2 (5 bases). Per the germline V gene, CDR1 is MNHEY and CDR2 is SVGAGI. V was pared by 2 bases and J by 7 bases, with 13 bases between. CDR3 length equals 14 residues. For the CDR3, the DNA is TGTGCCAGCAGTTACGAGGGCTATCAGCATACGCAGTATTTT. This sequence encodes CASSYEGYQHTQYF.

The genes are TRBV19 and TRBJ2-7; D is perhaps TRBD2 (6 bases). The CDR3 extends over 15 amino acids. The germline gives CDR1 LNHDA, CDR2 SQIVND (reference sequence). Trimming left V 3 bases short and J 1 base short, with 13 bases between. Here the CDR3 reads CASSIERGWSYEQYF. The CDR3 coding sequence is TGTGCCAGTAGTATCGAACGGGGGTGGTCCTACGAGCAGTACTTC.

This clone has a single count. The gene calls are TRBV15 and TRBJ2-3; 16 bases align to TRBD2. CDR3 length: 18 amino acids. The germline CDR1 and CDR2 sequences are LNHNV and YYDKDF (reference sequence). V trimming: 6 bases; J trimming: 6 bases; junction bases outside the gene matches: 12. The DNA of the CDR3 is TGTGCCACCAGGCAAGGGACTAGCGGGAGGGCCTTGGGGGATACGCAGTATTTT. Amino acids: CATRQGTSGRALGDTQYF.

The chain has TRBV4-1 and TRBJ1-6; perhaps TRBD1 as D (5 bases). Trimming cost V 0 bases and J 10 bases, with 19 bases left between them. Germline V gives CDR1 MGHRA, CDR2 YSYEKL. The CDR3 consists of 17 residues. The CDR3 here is CASSQDSTPTAFSPLHF. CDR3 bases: TGCGCCAGCAGCCAAGATTCAACACCGACAGCATTCTCACCCCTCCACTTT.

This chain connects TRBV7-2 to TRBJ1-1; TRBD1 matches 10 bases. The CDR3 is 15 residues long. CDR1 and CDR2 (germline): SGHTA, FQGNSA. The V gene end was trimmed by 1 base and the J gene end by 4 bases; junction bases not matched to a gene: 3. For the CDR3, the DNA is TGTGCCAGCAGCTTAGTTGGACAGGGGGGCACTGAAGCTTTCTTT. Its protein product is CASSLVGQGGTEAFF.

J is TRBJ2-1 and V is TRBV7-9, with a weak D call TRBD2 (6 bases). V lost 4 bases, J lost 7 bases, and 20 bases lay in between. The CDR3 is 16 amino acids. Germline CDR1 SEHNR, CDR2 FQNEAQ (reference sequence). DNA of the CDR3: TGTGCCAGCAGCTCCCCAATCGGGGGAGAAAGAAATGAGCAGTTCTTC. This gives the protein CASSSPIGGERNEQFF.

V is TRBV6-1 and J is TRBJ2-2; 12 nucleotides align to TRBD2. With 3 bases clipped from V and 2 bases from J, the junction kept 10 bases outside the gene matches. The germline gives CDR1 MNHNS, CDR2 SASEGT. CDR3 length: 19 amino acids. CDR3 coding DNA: TGTGCCAGCAGTGACCAGTTACCGGGACTAGCGGGTAACACCGGGGAGCTGTTTTTT. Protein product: CASSDQLPGLAGNTGELFF.

The CDR3 bases are TGTGCCAGCAGCCCGCGGGGAGATCTTAACTATGGCTACACCTTC. Its translation: CASSPRGDLNYGYTF. The chain uses TRBV4-2 and TRBJ1-2; D unresolved. Germline assignment: CDR1 LGHNA and CDR2 YNFKEQ. The V gene lost 4 bases and the J gene lost 1 base, with 13 bases spanning the gap. This CDR3 is 15 amino acids long.

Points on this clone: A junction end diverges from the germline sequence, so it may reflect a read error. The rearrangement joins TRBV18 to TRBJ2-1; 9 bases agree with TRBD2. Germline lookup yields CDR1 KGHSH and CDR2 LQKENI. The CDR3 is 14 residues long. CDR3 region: CANSAGGDFNEQFF. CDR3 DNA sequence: TGTGCCAACTCAGCGGGGGGCGACTTCAATGAGCAGTTCTTC.

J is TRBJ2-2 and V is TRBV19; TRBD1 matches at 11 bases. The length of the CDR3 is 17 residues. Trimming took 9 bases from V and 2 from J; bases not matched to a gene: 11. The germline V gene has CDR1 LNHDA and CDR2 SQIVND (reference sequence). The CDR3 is CASKLRGTGGNTGELFF. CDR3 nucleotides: TGTGCCAGCAAACTACGGGGGACAGGGGGAAACACCGGGGAGCTGTTTTTT.

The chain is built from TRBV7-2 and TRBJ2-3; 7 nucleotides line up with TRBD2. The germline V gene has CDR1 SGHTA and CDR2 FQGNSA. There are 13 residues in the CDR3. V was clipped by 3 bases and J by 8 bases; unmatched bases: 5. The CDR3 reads CASSFAGEVTQYF. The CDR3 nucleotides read TGTGCCAGCAGCTTCGCGGGAGAGGTTACGCAGTATTTT. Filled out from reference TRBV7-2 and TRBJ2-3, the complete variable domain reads GAGVSQSPSNKVTEKGKDVELRCDPISGHTALYWYRQSLGQGLEFLIYFQGNSAPDKSGLPSDRFSAERTGGSVSTLTIQRTQQEDSAVYLCASSFAGEVTQYFGPGTRLTVL.

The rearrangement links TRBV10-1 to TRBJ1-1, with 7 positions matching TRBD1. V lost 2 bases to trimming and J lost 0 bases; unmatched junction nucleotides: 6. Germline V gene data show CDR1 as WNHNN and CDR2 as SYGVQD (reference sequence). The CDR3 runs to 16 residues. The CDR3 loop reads CASSEPRDSLNTEAFF. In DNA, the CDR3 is TGCGCCAGCAGTGAGCCTCGGGACAGTCTGAACACTGAAGCTTTCTTT.

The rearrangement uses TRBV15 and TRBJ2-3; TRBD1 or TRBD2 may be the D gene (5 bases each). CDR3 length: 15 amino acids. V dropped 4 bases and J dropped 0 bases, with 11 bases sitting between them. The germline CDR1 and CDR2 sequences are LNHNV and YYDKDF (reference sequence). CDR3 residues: CATSIRGPSTDTQYF. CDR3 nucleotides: TGTGCCACCAGCATAAGGGGACCTAGCACAGATACGCAGTATTTT.